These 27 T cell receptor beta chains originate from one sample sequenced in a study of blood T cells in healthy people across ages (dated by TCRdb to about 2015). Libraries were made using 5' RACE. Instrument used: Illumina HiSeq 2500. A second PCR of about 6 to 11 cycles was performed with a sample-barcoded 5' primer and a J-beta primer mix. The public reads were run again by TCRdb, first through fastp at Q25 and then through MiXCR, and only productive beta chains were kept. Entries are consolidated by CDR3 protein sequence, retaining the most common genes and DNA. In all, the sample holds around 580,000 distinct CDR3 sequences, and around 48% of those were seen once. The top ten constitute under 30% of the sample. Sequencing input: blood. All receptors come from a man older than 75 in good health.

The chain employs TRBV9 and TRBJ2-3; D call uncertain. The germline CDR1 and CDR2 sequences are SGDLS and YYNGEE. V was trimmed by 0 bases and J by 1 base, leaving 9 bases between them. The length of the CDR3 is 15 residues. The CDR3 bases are TGTGCCAGCAGCGTAGCGACTGTCGGCACAGATACGCAGTATTTT. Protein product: CASSVATVGTDTQYF. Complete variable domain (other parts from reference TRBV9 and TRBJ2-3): DSGVTQTPKHLITATGQRVTLRCSPRSGDLSVYWYQQSLDQGLQFLIQYYNGEERAKGNILERFSAQQFPDLHSELNLSSLELGDSALYFCASSVATVGTDTQYFGPGTRLTVL.

The CDR3 nucleotides read TGTGCCAGCAGTTACTCCGGGACAGGGGAGAGGGAGACCCAGTACTTC. It specifies CASSYSGTGERETQYF. The chain couples TRBV6-6 to TRBJ2-7, with 10 bases fitting TRBD1. The better agreement between TRBJ2-5 and the DNA end casts doubt on the J call. Looked up from germline, CDR1 is MNHNY and CDR2 is SVGAGI (reference sequence). The CDR3 is made up of 16 amino acids.

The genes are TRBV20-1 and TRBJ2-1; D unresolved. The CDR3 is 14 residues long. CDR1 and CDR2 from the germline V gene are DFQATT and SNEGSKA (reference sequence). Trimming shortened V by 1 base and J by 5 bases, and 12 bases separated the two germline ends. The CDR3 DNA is TGCAGTGCTAGAGTAGGACGACCCGACAATGAGCAGTTCTTC. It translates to CSARVGRPDNEQFF.

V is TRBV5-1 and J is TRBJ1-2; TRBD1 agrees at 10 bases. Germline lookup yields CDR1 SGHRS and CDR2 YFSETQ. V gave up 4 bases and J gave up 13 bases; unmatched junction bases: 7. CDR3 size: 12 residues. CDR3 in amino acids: CASSTRQGARTF. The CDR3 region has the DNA TGCGCCAGCAGCACTCGACAGGGGGCGCGCACCTTC.

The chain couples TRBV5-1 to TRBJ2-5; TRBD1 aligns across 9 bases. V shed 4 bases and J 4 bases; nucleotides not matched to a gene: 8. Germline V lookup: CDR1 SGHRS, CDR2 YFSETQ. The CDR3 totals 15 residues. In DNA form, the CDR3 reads TGCGCCAGCAGCACTACCGGGACAGGGTTAGAGACCCAGTACTTC. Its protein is CASSTTGTGLETQYF. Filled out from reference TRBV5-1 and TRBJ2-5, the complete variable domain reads KAGVTQTPRYLIKTRGQQVTLSCSPISGHRSVSWYQQTPGQGLQFLFEYFSETQRNKGNFPGRFSGRQFSNSRSEMNVSTLELGDSALYLCASSTTGTGLETQYFGPGTRLLVL.

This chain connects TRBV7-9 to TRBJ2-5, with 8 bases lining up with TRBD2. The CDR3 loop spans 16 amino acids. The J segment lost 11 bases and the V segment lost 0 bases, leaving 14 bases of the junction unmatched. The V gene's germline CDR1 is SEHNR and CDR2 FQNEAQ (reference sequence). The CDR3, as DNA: TGTGCCAGCAGCTTAGCGAATAGACTAGCGAGGAATGAGCAGTACTTC. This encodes CASSLANRLARNEQYF.

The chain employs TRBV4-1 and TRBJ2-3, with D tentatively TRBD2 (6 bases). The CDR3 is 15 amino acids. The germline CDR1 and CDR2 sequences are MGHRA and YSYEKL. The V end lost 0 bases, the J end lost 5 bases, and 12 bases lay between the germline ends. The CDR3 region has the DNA TGCGCCAGCAGCCAAGAATCTCAGGGACTAGATACGCAGTATTTT. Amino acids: CASSQESQGLDTQYF.

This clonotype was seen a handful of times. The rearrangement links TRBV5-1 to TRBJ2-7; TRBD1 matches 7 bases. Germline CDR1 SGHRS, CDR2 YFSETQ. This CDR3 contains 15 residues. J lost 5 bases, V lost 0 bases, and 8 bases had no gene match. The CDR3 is CASSLEGTAWDEQYF. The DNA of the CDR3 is TGCGCCAGCAGCTTGGAGGGGACAGCCTGGGACGAGCAGTACTTC.

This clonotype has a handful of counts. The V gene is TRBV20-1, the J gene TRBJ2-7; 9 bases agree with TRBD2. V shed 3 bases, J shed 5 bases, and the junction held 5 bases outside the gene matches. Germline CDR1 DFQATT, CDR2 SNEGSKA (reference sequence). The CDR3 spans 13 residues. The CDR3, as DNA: TGCAGTGCTAGTAGCGGGAGTAGAAACGAGCAGTACTTC. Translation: CSASSGSRNEQYF.

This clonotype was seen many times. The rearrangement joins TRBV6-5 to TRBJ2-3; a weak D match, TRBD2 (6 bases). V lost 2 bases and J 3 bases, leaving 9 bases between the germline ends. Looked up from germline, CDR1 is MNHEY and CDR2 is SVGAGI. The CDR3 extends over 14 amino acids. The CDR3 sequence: CASSYAGWTDTQYF. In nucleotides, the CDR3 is TGTGCCAGCAGTTACGCGGGGTGGACAGATACGCAGTATTTT.

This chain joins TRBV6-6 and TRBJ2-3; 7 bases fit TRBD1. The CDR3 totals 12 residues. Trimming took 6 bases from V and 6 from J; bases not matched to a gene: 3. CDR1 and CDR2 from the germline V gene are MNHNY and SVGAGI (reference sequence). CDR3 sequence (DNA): TGTGCCAGCAGAGAGGGGGCCGATACGCAGTATTTT. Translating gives CASREGADTQYF.

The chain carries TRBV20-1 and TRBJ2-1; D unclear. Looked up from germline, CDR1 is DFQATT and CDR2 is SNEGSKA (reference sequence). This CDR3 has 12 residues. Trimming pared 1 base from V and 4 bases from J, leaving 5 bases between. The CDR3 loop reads CSARAGYNEQFF. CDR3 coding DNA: TGCAGTGCTAGAGCTGGTTACAATGAGCAGTTCTTC.

The CDR3 DNA sequence: TGTGCCAGCACCGCAATAGGGCCGGACACTGAAGCTTTCTTT. It encodes CASTAIGPDTEAFF. The gene calls are TRBV6-6 and TRBJ1-1; no clear D. Germline lookup yields CDR1 MNHNY and CDR2 SVGAGI (reference sequence). The CDR3 spans 14 residues. The V and J ends lost 7 bases and 3 bases respectively, with 15 bases between them.

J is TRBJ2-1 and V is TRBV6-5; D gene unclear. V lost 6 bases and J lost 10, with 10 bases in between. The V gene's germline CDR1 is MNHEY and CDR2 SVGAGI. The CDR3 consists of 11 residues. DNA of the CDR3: TGTGCCAGCAGGGGTTTTGGAGAGCAGTTCTTC. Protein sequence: CASRGFGEQFF.

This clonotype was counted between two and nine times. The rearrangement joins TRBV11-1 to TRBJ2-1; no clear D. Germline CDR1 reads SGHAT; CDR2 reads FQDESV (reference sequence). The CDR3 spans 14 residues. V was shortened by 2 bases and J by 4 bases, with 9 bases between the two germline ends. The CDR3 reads CASSLRVTYNEQFF. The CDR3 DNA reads TGTGCCAGCAGCTTAAGGGTGACTTACAATGAGCAGTTCTTC.

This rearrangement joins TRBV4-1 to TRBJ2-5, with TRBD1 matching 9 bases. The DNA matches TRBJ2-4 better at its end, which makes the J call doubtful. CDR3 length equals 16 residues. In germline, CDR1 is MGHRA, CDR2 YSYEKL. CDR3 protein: CASSQGPGQGNNIQYF. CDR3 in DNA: TGCGCCAGCAGCCAAGGCCCGGGACAGGGTAATAACATTCAGTACTTC.

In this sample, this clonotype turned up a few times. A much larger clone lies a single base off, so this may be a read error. CDR3 residues: CASSYVAGGHNEQYF. The CDR3 DNA reads as TGTGCCAGCAGTTACGTTGCGGGGGGCCACAATGAGCAGTACTTC. The V gene is TRBV6-6, the J gene TRBJ2-1; 8 bases are a match to TRBD2. The DNA end lines up better with TRBJ2-7; the J call may be wrong. The CDR3 loop spans 15 amino acids. Per germline, CDR1 MNHNY and CDR2 SVGAGI (reference sequence).

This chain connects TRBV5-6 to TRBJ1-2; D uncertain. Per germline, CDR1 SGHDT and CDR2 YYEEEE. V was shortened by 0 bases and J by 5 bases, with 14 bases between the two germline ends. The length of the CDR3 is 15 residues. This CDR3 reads CASSLAGSGGYGYTF. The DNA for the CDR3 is TGTGCCAGCAGCTTGGCAGGCAGCGGAGGGTATGGCTACACCTTC.

For the CDR3, the DNA is TGCGCCAGCAGCGCTACAGACCCTCTATCAGAGACCCAGTACTTC. Translating gives CASSATDPLSETQYF. The chain has TRBV5-1 and TRBJ2-5, with D hard to call. This CDR3 spans 15 amino acids. CDR1 and CDR2 (germline): SGHRS, YFSETQ. V lost 4 bases and J lost 4, with 17 bases in between.

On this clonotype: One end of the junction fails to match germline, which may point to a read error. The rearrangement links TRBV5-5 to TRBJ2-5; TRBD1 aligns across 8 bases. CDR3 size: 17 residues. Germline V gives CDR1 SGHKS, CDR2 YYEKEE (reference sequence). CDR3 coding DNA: TGCGCCAGCAGCCAATACTCAGGGACAGGAGAGCAAGAGACCCAGTACTTC. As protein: CASSQYSGTGEQETQYF.

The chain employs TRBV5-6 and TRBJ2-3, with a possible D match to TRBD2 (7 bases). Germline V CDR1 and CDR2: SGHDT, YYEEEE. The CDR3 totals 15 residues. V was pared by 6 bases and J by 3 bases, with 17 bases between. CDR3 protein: CASNGWRGGTDTQYF. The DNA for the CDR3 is TGTGCCAGCAACGGGTGGAGGGGGGGGACAGATACGCAGTATTTT.

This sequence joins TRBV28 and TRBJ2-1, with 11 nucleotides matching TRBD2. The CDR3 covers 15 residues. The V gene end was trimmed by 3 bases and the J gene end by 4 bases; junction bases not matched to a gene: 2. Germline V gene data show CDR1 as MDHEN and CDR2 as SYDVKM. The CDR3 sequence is CASSFSGRDYNEQFF. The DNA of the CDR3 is TGTGCCAGCAGTTTTAGCGGGAGGGATTACAATGAGCAGTTCTTC.

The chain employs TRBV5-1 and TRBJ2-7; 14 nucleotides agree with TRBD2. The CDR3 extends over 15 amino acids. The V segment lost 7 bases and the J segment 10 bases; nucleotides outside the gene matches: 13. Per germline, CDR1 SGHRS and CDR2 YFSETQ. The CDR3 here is CASEGTSGGQEAQYF. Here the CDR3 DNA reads TGCGCCAGCGAAGGGACTAGCGGGGGCCAAGAGGCCCAGTACTTC.

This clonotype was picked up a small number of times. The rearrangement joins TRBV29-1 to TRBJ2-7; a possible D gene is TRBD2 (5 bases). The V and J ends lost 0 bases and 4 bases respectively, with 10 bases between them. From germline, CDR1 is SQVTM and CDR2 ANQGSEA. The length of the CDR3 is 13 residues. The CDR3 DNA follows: TGCAGCGTTGAAGATCCATCGGGATACGAGCAGTACTTC. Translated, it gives CSVEDPSGYEQYF.

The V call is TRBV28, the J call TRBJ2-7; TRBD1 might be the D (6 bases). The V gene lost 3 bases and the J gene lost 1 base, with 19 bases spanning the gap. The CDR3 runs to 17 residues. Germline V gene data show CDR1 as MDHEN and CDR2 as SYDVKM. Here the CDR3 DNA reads TGTGCCAGCAGTTTGGGGACCGGGACAAGGAGGTCCTACGAGCAGTACTTC. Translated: CASSLGTGTRRSYEQYF.

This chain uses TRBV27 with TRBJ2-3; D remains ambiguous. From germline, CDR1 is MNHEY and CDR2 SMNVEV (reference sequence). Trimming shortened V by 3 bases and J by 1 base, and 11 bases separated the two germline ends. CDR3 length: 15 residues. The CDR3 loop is CASSFYRQGTDTQYF. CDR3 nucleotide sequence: TGTGCCAGCAGTTTCTACCGGCAGGGCACAGATACGCAGTATTTT.

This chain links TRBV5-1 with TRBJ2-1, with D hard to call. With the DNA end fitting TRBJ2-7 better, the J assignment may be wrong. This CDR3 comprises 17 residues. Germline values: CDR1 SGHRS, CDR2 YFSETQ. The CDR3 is CASSSVSAALSYNEQYF. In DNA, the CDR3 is TGCGCCAGCAGCTCCGTGTCGGCTGCCTTATCCTACAATGAGCAGTACTTC.